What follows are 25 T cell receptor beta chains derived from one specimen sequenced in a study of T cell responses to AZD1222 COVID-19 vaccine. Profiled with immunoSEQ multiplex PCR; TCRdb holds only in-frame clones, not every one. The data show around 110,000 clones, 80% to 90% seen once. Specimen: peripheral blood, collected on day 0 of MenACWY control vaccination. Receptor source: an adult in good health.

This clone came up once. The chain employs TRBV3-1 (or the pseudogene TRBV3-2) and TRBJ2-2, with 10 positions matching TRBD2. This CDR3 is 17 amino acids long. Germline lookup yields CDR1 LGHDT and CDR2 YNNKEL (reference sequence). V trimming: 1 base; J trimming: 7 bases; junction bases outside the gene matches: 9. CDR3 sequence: CASSQVSLAGAIGELFF. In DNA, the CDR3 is TGTGCCAGCAGCCAAGTCTCCCTAGCGGGGGCGATCGGGGAGCTGTTTTTT.

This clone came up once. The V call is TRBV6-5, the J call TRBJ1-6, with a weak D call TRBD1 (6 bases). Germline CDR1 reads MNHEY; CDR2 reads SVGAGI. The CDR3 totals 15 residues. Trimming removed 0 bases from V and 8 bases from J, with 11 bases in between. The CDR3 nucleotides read TGTGCCAGCAGTTACTCAGGGCAGGGGTATTCACCCCTCCACTTT. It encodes CASSYSGQGYSPLHF.

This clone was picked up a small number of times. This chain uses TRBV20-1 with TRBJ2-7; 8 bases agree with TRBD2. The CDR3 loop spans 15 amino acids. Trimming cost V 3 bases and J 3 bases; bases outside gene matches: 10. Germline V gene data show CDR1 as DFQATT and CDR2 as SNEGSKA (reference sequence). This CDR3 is CSASDPGGGLYEQYF. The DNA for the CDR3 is TGCAGTGCTAGTGACCCCGGGGGGGGTCTCTACGAGCAGTACTTC.

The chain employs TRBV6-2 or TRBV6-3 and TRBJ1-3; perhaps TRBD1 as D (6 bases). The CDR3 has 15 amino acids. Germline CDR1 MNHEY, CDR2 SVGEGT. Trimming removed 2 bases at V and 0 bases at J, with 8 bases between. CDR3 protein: CASSYGTYSGNTIYF. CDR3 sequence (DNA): TGTGCCAGCAGTTACGGGACATACTCTGGAAACACCATATATTTT.

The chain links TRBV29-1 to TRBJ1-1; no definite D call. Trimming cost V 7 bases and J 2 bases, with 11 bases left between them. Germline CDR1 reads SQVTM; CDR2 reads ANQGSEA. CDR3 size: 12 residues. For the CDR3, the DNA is TGCAGCGCTACCCGATTAAACACTGAAGCTTTCTTT. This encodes CSATRLNTEAFF.

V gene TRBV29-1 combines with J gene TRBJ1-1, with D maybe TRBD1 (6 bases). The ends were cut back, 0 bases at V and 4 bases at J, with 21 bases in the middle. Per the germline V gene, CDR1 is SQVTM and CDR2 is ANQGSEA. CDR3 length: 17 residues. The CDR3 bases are TGCAGCGTTGAAGATCAAAGTTTAAGGGGGGGAATCACTGAAGCTTTCTTT. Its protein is CSVEDQSLRGGITEAFF.

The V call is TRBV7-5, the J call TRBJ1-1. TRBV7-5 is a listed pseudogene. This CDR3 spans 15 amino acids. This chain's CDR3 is CVRSTPWSVQTEAFF. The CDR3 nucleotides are TGTGTCAGAAGCACCCCGTGGAGCGTTCAGACTGAAGCTTTCTTT.

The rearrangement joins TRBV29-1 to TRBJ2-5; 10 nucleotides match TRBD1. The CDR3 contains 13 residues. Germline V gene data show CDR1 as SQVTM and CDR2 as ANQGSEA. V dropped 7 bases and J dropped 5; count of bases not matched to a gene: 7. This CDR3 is CSARDRGLETQYF. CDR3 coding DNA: TGCAGCGCCCGGGACAGGGGACTTGAGACCCAGTACTTC.

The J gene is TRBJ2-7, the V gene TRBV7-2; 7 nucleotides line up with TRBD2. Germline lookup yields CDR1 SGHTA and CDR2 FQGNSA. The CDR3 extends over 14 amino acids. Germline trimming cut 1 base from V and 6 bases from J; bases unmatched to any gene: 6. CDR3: CASSLGASGGEQYF. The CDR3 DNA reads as TGTGCCAGCAGCTTAGGAGCTAGCGGAGGCGAGCAGTACTTC.

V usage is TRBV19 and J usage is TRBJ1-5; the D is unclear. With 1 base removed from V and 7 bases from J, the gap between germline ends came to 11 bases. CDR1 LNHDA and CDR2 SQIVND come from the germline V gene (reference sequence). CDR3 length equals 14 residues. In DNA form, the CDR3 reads TGTGCCAGTAGTATAGTACCTTCGGGGCAGCCCCAGCATTTT. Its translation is CASSIVPSGQPQHF.

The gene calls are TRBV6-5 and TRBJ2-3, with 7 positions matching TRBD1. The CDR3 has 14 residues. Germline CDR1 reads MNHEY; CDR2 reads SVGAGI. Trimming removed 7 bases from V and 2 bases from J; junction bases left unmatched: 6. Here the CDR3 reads CASTPTGNTDTQYF. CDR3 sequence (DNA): TGTGCCAGCACCCCGACAGGGAACACAGATACGCAGTATTTT.

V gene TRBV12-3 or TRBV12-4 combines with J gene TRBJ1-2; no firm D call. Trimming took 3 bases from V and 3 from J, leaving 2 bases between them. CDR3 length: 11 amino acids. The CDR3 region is CASSLDYGYTF. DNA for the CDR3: TGTGCCAGCAGTTTGGACTATGGCTACACCTTC.

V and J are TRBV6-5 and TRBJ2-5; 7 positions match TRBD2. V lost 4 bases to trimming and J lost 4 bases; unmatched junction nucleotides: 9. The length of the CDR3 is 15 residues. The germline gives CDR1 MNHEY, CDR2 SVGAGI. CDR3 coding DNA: TGTGCCAGCAGTTCCCCTAGACTAGCCCGAGAGACCCAGTACTTC. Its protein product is CASSSPRLARETQYF.

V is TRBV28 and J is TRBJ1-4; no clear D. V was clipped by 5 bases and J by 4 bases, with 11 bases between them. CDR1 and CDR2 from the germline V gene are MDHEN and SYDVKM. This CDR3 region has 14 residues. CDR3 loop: CASSDRFLNEKLFF. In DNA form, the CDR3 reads TGTGCCAGCAGTGACCGCTTCCTTAATGAAAAACTGTTTTTT.

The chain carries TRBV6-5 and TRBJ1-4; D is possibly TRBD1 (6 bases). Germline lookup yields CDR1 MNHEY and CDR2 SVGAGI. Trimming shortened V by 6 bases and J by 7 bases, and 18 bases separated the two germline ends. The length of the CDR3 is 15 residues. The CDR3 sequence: CASRPTGTLAEKLFF. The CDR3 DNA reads TGTGCCAGCAGGCCCACAGGGACTCTTGCTGAAAAACTGTTTTTT.

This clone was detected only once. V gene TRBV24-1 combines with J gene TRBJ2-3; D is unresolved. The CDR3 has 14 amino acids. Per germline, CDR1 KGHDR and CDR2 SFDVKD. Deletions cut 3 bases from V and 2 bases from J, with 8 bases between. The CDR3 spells CATSDNVLTDTQYF. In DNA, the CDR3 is TGTGCCACCAGTGATAACGTCCTCACAGATACGCAGTATTTT.

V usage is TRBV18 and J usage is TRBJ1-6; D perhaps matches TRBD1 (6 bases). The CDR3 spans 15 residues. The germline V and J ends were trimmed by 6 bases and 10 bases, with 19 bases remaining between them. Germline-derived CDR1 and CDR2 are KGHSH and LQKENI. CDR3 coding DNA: TGTGCCAGCTCCCTCGCCGCCAGGGGCGGGTCACCCCTCCACTTT. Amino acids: CASSLAARGGSPLHF.

The CDR3 reads CASSQDRDRMYEQYF. The CDR3 bases are TGCGCCAGCAGCCAGGACCGGGACAGGATGTACGAGCAGTACTTC. This chain connects TRBV4-1 to TRBJ2-7; the match to TRBD1 covers 8 bases. Germline loops: CDR1 MGHRA, CDR2 YSYEKL. V shed 3 bases, J shed 4 bases, and the junction held 8 bases outside the gene matches. The CDR3 contains 15 residues.

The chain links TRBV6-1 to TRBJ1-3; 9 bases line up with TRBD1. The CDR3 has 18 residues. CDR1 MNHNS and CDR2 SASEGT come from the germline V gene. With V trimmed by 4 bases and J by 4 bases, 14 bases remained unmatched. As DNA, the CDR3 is TGTGCCAGCAGTGGGGGCCTCGGGGGACAGGGCGGCGGAAACACCATATATTTT. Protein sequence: CASSGGLGGQGGGNTIYF.

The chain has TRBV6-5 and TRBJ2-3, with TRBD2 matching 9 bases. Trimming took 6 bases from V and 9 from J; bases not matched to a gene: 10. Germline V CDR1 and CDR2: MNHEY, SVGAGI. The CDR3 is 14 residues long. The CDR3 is CASRTSGGTATQYF. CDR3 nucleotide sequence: TGTGCCAGCAGGACTAGCGGAGGCACAGCCACGCAGTATTTT.

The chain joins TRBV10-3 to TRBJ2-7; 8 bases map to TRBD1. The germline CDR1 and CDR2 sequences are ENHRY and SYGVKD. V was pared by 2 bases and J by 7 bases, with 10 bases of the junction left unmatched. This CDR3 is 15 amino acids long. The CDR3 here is CAISELQGATGEQYF. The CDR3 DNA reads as TGTGCCATCAGTGAGCTCCAGGGGGCAACGGGGGAGCAGTACTTC.

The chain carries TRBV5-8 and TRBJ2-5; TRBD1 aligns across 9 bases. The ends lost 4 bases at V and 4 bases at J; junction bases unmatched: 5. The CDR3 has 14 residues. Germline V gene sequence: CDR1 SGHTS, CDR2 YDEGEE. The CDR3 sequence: CASSTGQGRETQYF. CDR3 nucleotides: TGTGCCAGCAGCACCGGACAGGGGAGAGAGACCCAGTACTTC.

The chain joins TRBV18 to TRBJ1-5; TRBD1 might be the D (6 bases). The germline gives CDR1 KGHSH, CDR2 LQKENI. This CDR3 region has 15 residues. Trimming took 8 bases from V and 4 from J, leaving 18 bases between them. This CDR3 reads CASTLDRLENQPQHF. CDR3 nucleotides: TGTGCCAGCACTCTCGACAGGTTGGAGAATCAGCCCCAGCATTTT.

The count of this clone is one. The CDR3 loop is CASSLEGQSLGRYEQYF. DNA of the CDR3: TGTGCCAGCAGCTTAGAGGGACAGTCCTTAGGACGCTACGAGCAGTACTTC. The chain combines TRBV7-9 with TRBJ2-7, with TRBD1 matching 7 bases. Germline CDR1 reads SEHNR; CDR2 reads FQNEAQ (reference sequence). The V segment lost 1 base and the J segment 3 bases; nucleotides outside the gene matches: 12. The CDR3 runs to 17 residues.

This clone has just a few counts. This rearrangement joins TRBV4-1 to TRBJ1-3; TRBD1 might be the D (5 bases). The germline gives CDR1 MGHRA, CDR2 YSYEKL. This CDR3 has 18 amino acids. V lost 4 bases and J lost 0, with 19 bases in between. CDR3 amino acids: CASSPRHYTGGSGNTIYF. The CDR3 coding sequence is TGCGCCAGCAGCCCTCGGCACTACACTGGGGGCTCTGGAAACACCATATATTTT.